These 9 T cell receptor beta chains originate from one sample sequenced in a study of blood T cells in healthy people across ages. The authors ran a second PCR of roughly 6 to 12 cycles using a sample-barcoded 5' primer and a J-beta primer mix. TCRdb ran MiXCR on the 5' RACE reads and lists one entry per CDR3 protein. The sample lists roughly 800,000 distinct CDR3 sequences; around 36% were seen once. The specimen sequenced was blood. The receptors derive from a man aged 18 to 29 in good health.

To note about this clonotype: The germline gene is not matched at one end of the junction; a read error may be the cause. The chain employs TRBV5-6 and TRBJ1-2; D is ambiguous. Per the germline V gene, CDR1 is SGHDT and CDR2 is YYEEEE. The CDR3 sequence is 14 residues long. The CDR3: CASSFGGTHYVYTF. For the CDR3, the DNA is TGTGCCAGCAGCTTCGGAGGAACGCACTATGTCTACACCTTC.

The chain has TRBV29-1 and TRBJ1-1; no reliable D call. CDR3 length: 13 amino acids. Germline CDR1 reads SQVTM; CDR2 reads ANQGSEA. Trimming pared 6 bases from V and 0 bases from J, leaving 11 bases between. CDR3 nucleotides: TGCAGCGTCACGGTATCCATGAACACTGAAGCTTTCTTT. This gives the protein CSVTVSMNTEAFF.

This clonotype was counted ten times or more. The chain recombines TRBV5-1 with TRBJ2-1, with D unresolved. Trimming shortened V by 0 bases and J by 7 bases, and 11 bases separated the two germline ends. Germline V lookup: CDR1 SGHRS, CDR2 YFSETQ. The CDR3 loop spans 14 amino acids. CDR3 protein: CASSLAQPRNEQFF. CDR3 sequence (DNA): TGCGCCAGCAGCTTGGCTCAGCCAAGGAATGAGCAGTTCTTC.

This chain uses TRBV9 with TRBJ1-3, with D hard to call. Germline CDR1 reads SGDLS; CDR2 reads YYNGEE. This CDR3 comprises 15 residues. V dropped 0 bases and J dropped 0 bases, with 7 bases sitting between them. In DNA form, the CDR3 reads TGTGCCAGCAGCGTAGCCGGACCCTCTGGAAACACCATATATTTT. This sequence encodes CASSVAGPSGNTIYF. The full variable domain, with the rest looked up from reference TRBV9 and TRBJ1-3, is DSGVTQTPKHLITATGQRVTLRCSPRSGDLSVYWYQQSLDQGLQFLIQYYNGEERAKGNILERFSAQQFPDLHSELNLSSLELGDSALYFCASSVAGPSGNTIYFGEGSWLTVV.

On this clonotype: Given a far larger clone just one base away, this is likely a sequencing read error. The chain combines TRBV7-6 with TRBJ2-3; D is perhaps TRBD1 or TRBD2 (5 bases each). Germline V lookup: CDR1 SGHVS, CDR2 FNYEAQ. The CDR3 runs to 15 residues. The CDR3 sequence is CACSLVGGGTDTQYF. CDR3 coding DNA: TGTGCCTGCAGCTTAGTTGGGGGAGGCACAGATACGCAGTATTTT.

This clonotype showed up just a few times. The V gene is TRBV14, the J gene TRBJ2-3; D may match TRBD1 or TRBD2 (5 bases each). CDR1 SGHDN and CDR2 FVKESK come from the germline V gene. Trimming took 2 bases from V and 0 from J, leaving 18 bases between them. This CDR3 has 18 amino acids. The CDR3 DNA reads TGTGCCAGCAGCCAATCCTTTGGGGACGGGTTCAGCACAGATACGCAGTATTTT. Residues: CASSQSFGDGFSTDTQYF.

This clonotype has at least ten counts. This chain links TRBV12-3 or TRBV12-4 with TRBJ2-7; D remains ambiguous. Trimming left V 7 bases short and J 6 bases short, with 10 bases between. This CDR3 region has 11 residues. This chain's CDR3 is CASTLHGEQYF. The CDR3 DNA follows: TGTGCCAGCACCCTACATGGCGAGCAGTACTTC.

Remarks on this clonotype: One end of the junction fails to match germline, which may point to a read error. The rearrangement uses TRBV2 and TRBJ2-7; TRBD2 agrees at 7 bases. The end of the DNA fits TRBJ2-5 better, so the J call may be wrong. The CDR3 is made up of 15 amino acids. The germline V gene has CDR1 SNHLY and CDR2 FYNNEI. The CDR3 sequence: CASSEVGLHQGTQYF. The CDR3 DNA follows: TGTGCCAGCAGTGAAGTGGGACTACACCAAGGGACCCAGTACTTC.

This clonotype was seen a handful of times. In DNA, the CDR3 is TGTGCCAGCAGCTTACAACTGGACAGGGGCCCCGACGGGGCTTTCTTT. This encodes CASSLQLDRGPDGAFF. The chain uses TRBV7-9 and TRBJ1-1; 9 bases map to TRBD1. Germline V lookup: CDR1 SEHNR, CDR2 FQNEAQ (reference sequence). The trim removed 2 bases at V and 11 bases at J, leaving 15 bases unmatched. The CDR3 covers 16 residues.